This T cell receptor beta chain was sequenced for a study of T cell responses to AZD1222 COVID-19 vaccine. Generated by immunoSEQ multiplex PCR, the TCRdb table keeps only in-frame clones and is missing some. The sample holds around 78,000 clones; 70% to 90% are singletons and the top ten take around 5.1%. Broader study findings: A mostly white British donor set with more females was recruited, and clonal diversity was possibly underestimated.

About this clone: No antigen is known for it.

Per the germline V gene, CDR1 is MDHEN and CDR2 is SYDVKM. CDR3 length equals 15 residues. V shed 5 bases and J 7 bases; nucleotides not matched to a gene: 9. The TCR originated in an adult in good health. The input for sequencing was peripheral blood, taken on day 0 of MenACWY control vaccination. V gene TRBV28 combines with J gene TRBJ1-5, with 9 bases identical to TRBD1. CDR3 residues: CASSPLGTGPQPQHF. The CDR3 DNA reads as TGTGCCAGCAGTCCCCTCGGGACAGGGCCCCAGCCCCAGCATTTT.